One and the same sample provided the 7 T cell receptor beta chains below, sequenced in a study of cytomegalovirus exposure and HLA in healthy donors. Vbeta (60) and Jbeta (13) primers were used in the PCR. The method was immunoSEQ multiplex PCR; TCRdb's version includes in-frame clones alone and lacks a portion of them. The data contain about 200,000 clones, approximately 86% of them seen just once; the ten biggest clones take up 0.25% to 0.4%. The sample comprised PBMCs. Receptors were obtained from a woman aged 25 to 39 in good health and CMV-seronegative.

The J gene is TRBJ1-2, the V gene TRBV28; D might be TRBD1 (5 bases). The CDR3 extends over 13 amino acids. V dropped 4 bases and J dropped 4 bases, with 10 bases sitting between them. Germline V gene data show CDR1 as MDHEN and CDR2 as SYDVKM. The CDR3: CASSSPQGYGYTF. DNA for the CDR3: TGTGCCAGCAGTTCGCCCCAGGGCTATGGCTACACCTTC.

This clone was seen a handful of times. V gene TRBV7-2 combines with J gene TRBJ2-7, with D unresolved. The CDR3 is 11 amino acids. Germline loops: CDR1 SGHTA, CDR2 FQGNSA. Trimming removed 3 bases at V and 3 bases at J, with 3 bases between. Here the CDR3 DNA reads TGTGCCAGCAGCTTCCACTACGAGCAGTACTTC. The encoded protein is CASSFHYEQYF.

The chain couples TRBV4-1 to TRBJ2-7; 8 bases line up with TRBD1. This CDR3 spans 15 amino acids. CDR1 MGHRA and CDR2 YSYEKL come from the germline V gene. V gave up 3 bases and J gave up 1 base; unmatched junction bases: 5. The CDR3: CASSQGQAVSYEQYF. The CDR3 DNA is TGCGCCAGCAGCCAGGGACAGGCGGTATCCTACGAGCAGTACTTC.

The chain links TRBV27 to TRBJ2-5; 11 bases line up with TRBD2. This CDR3 comprises 15 residues. CDR1 and CDR2 from the germline V gene are MNHEY and SMNVEV (reference sequence). V shed 5 bases, J shed 5 bases, and the junction held 7 bases outside the gene matches. CDR3 sequence reads: CASSPQLAGGETQYF. The CDR3 nucleotides read TGTGCCAGCAGTCCACAGTTAGCGGGGGGGGAGACCCAGTACTTC.

The chain joins TRBV6-1 to TRBJ2-1, with a weak D call TRBD2 (6 bases). The germline CDR1 and CDR2 sequences are MNHNS and SASEGT. V was cut by 6 bases and J by 7 bases, with 13 bases left in between. The CDR3 is 13 amino acids. CDR3 nucleotides: TGTGCCAGCAGGTCGGGGGTGAAGAATGAGCAGTTCTTC. It encodes CASRSGVKNEQFF.

The chain is built from TRBV19 and TRBJ1-2; D is ambiguous. With 0 bases removed from V and 8 bases from J, the gap between germline ends came to 16 bases. The CDR3 covers 15 residues. The V gene's germline CDR1 is LNHDA and CDR2 SQIVND (reference sequence). CDR3 DNA: TGTGCCAGTAGTATAGAGAGTACGCAGGTTCGAGGCTACACCTTC. Translation gives CASSIESTQVRGYTF.

This chain links TRBV5-4 with TRBJ2-7; D not resolved. This CDR3 is built from 12 residues. Trimming removed 3 bases at V and 6 bases at J, with 10 bases between. Germline-derived CDR1 and CDR2 are SGHNT and YYREEE (reference sequence). The CDR3 bases are TGTGCCAGCAGCTCTAGGCCCACCGAGCAGTACTTC. Its translation: CASSSRPTEQYF.